This T cell receptor beta chain is drawn from a study of blood T cells in healthy people across ages (dated by TCRdb to between 2014 and 2016). Broadly, across the study: In model experiments, template switching captured about one uniquely barcoded TCR beta cDNA molecule for every two T cells. The study analyzed two additional independent replicas of 1 million unique cDNA reads from the same blood draw for two donors, one aged 18 to 30 and one aged 80 or older. The study measured age-related changes in TCR beta repertoire diversity using deep sequencing normalized with unique cDNA molecular identifiers. Donors were grouped into four age groups: young (average approximately 16 years), middle-aged (roughly 40), aged (about 59) and long-lived (about 90).

CDR1 and CDR2, looked up from the germline V gene, are SGHRS and YFSETQ. From the cysteine up to the phenylalanine, the CDR3 has a length of 14 residues. Here the CDR3 DNA is all that survives: 42 bases in frame from base 1. V is cut by 3 bases and J by 1 base, and the space between the germline ends is 10 bases. Libraries were constructed by 5' RACE. Sequencing instrument: Illumina HiSeq 2500. A second 7 to 11 cycle PCR used a sample-barcoded 5' primer and a J-beta primer mix. A template-switch 5' adaptor carrying 12 random nucleotides introduced a unique molecular identifier onto each TCR beta cDNA molecule. Each sample yielded at least 2.5 million CDR3-containing paired-end reads. All of the RNA was converted into first-strand cDNA using the Mint cDNA synthesis kit, with a TRBC-specific oligonucleotide serving as the primer. All cDNA was treated with uracil-DNA glycosylase and then went through a first 18-cycle PCR with the universal primers M1SS and BC2_uni_R. The authors' analysis ran thus. For normalization, 1 million high-quality reads were randomly selected from each sample, with every read carrying a distinct molecular identifier. Instead of being binned into consensus sequences, reads that shared molecular identifiers were thrown out. MiTCR, set to a Q25 quality threshold and the strictest error-elimination algorithm, was used for CDR3 identification, clonotype clustering and error correction. A nonparametric unseen species model with Euler transformation was used to estimate lower-bound total TCR beta diversity. Using fastp trimming at Q25 and MiXCR clonotype assembly, TCRdb reanalyzed the public sequencing data and kept in-frame beta chains. Every distinct CDR3 protein forms one entry, paired with its most common genes and DNA. It is TCRdb's table, rather than the study itself, that gives the V and J calls and clone size. The sample table contains about 840,000 distinct CDR3 sequences; only one count was recorded for approximately 32% of them. The ten biggest clones cover roughly 10% of the sample.

Systemically healthy Caucasian individuals from Russia, 35 to 40 in total and aged roughly 6 to 100 years, were included as donors. Approximately 9.7 milliliters of peripheral blood were drawn from each donor into EDTA-treated Vacutainer tubes. PBMCs were isolated by Ficoll-Paque density-gradient centrifugation, with at least 6 million obtained per sample. Total RNA was extracted from PBMCs with Trizol reagent, with at least 6 micrograms obtained per sample. For every donor, an aliquot of PBMCs went through flow cytometry to measure the percentages of naive CD45RAhigh/CD27high T cells. Regarding this clonotype: Its antigen is unknown. Base qualities are not recorded, but no much larger clone differs from it by a single base.

Here is what the overall study found, with its caveats: Because profiling used bulk unsorted PBMCs, naive and antigen-experienced compartments could not be compared conclusively. Compared with the aged group, the long-lived group had more naive CD4+ T cells, fewer expanded clones and increased TCR diversity, a pattern suggesting age selection. Because donor CMV infection status was unknown, age-related changes in expanded clonotypes were potentially confounded. As age increased, observed TCR beta diversity per million T cells dropped in a roughly linear way, and a significant reduction was already evident by age roughly 36. Observed TCR beta diversity correlated strongly with the percentage of naive T cells measured by flow cytometry. Estimates of total diversity based on one million sequenced T cells were considered lower bounds and underestimates.

This same sample was also part of a study on T cells of mothers and their children. The second study, in turn, reports: Nine systemically healthy Caucasian individuals, comprising three mothers and their six children, were included as donors. cDNA synthesis used all of the extracted RNA, with roughly 1.5 ug of RNA in each 15 ul reaction. In the second PCR, sample barcodes and 2-4 random nucleotides were introduced via the M1S primer. Over 8 million TCR beta CDR3 reads were obtained for each mother, and approximately 3 million reads were obtained for each child. Thymic selection shapes the output of TCR recombination in a similar way in related and unrelated pairs, and inherited differences have a minor effect. Related mother-child pairs always showed normalized repertoire overlap that was slightly higher than in unrelated mother-child pairs, though the difference was never significant. No persistent microchimeric T cell clones were found, with a detection sensitivity of approximately 110 clones per million clonotypes. In the study, deep NGS was used to compare the TCR beta repertoires of mothers and children, and features distinguishing related mother-child pairs from unrelated individuals were sought. On average, the children were approximately 11 +/- 4 years old, while the mothers were about 40 +/- 4 years old. After adapter ligation was performed with NEBNext reagents, the libraries were sequenced on an Illumina HiSeq 2000 with 100+100 nt paired-end reads. To avoid cross-contamination, the mother libraries and the child libraries were prepared a month apart and sequenced in separate runs. Between about 500,000 and 2,100,000 distinct TCR beta clonotypes were identified per donor. Naive TCR beta clonotypes were estimated from low-frequency clonotypes matched to each donor's FACS-determined naive share, without sorting.

Sequenced sample: blood. This TCR came from a woman between 40 and 50 years old in good health. The chain is assembled from TRBV5-1 and TRBJ1-1, with the D gene call left open. CDR3 protein: CASSWEGSNTEAFF. The DNA sequence is given as TGCGCCAGCAGCTGGGAGGGATCGAACACTGAAGCTTTCTTT. The full variable domain, completed from the reference TRBV5-1 and TRBJ1-1 proteins outside the CDR3, reads KAGVTQTPRYLIKTRGQQVTLSCSPISGHRSVSWYQQTPGQGLQFLFEYFSETQRNKGNFPGRFSGRQFSNSRSEMNVSTLELGDSALYLCASSWEGSNTEAFFGQGTRLTVV.